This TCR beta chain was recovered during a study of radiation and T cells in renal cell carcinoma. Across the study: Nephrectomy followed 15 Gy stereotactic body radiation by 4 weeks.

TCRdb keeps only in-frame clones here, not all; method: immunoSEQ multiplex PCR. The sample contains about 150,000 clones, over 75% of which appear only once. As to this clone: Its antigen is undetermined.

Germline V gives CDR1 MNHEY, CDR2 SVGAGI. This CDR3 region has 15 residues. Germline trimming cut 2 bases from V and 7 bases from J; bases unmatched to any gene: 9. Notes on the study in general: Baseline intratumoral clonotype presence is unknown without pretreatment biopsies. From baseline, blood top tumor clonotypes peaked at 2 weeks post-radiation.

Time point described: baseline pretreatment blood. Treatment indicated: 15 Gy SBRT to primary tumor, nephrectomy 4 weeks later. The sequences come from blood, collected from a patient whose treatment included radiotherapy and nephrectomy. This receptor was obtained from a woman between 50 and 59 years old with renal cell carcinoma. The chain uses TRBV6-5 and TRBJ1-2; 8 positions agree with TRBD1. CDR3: CASSYTDRAEVGYTF. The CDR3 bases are TGTGCCAGCAGTTACACGGACAGGGCCGAGGTTGGCTACACCTTC.